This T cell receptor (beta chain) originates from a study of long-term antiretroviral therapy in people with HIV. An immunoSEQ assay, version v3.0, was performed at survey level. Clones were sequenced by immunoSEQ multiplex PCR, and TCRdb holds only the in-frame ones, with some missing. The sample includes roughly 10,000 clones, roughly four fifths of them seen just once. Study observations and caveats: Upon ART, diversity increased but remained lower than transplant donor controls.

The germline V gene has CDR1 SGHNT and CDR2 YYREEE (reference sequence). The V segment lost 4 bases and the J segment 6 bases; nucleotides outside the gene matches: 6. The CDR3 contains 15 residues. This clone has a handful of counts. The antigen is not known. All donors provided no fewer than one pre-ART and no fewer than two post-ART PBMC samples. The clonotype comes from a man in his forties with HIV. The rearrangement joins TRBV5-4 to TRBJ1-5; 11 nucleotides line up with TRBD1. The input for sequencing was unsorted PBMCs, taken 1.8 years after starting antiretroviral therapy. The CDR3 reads CASSQDRGLSQPQHF. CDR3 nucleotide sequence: TGTGCCAGCAGCCAGGACAGGGGGCTGTCTCAGCCCCAGCATTTT.